These 28 T cell receptor beta chains were sequenced from one sample in a study of OX40 agonist ivuxolimab in advanced cancers. The library was generated by the immunoSEQ multiplex PCR assay. What TCRdb holds here is the immuneACCESS table cut down to in-frame rearrangements. Part of the clones is not present; checked against another copy, under half of the missing clones reflect an unresolved V gene, and the others are unexplained. Recorded for this sample are 65,000 to 85,000 clones; about 93% of them occurred a single time. The top ten hold more than 13% of the sample. The sequencing here drew on CD4+ or CD8+ T cells sorted from blood, taken in a trial of the OX40 agonist ivuxolimab. These receptors originate from an adult with an advanced solid tumor such as melanoma, head and neck, liver or kidney cancer.

The gene calls are TRBV29-1 and TRBJ1-2; possibly TRBD1 for D (5 bases). This CDR3 region has 12 residues. The ends were cut back, 3 bases at V and 4 bases at J, with 9 bases in the middle. Looked up from germline, CDR1 is SQVTM and CDR2 is ANQGSEA. The CDR3 protein is CSVDQGSYGYTF. The DNA of the CDR3 is TGCAGCGTTGACCAGGGCAGCTATGGCTACACCTTC. Full variable domain (missing parts from reference TRBV29-1 and TRBJ1-2): SAVISQKPSRDICQRGTSLTIQCQVDSQVTMMFWYRQQPGQSLTLIATANQGSEATYESGFVIDKFPISRPNLTFSTLTVSNMSPEDSSIYLCSVDQGSYGYTFGSGTRLTVV.

On this clone itself: Because the CDR3's place on the DNA is in doubt, the DNA is left out and the CDR3 is given as listed by TCRdb. V is TRBV6-1 and J is TRBJ1-2. The CDR3 contains 15 residues when both ends are counted. Looked up from germline, CDR1 is MNHNS and CDR2 is SASEGT. The CDR3 region is CASSDQPTGVAAGTF.

This clone was picked up a small number of times. The chain is built from TRBV7-9 and TRBJ1-1, with no clear D. V lost 2 bases and J 6 bases, leaving 4 bases between the germline ends. CDR1 is SEHNR and CDR2 is FQNEAQ in the germline V gene (reference sequence). This CDR3 has 11 amino acids. This CDR3 is CASSLRSEAFF. In DNA form, the CDR3 reads TGTGCCAGCAGCTTACGATCTGAAGCTTTCTTT.

The rearrangement links TRBV27 to TRBJ2-7; a possible D gene is TRBD2 (6 bases). V gave up 3 bases and J gave up 7 bases, with 16 bases separating them. Germline CDR1 is MNHEY and CDR2 is SMNVEV (reference sequence). There are 14 residues in the CDR3. CDR3 sequence reads: CASSFLGRAGEQYF. The CDR3 DNA follows: TGTGCCAGCAGTTTCTTGGGCAGGGCGGGGGAGCAGTACTTC.

V is TRBV4-1 and J is TRBJ2-7; D remains unclear. There are 15 residues in the CDR3. Germline values: CDR1 MGHRA, CDR2 YSYEKL. Trimming pared 0 bases from V and 0 bases from J, leaving 9 bases between. CDR3 in amino acids: CASSQDPGVSYEQYF. The DNA for the CDR3 is TGCGCCAGCAGCCAAGATCCAGGTGTCTCCTACGAGCAGTACTTC.

V gene TRBV12-5 combines with J gene TRBJ1-2, with 7 bases matching TRBD1. J was trimmed by 5 bases and V by 0 bases; bases with no gene match: 12. CDR3 length equals 17 residues. CDR1 and CDR2 (germline): LGHNT, FRNRAP. The chain's CDR3 is CASGLVLYGTERYGYTF. CDR3 DNA sequence: TGTGCTAGTGGTTTGGTACTTTATGGGACAGAAAGATATGGCTACACCTTC.

The chain recombines TRBV11-3 with TRBJ2-7; TRBD1 or TRBD2 may be the D gene (5 bases each). The CDR3 sequence is 13 residues long. V lost 7 bases to trimming and J lost 3 bases, with 13 bases between them. CDR1 SGHNT and CDR2 YENEEA come from the germline V gene. In DNA form, the CDR3 reads TGTGCCAGCAATGCGAGGGGAGACTACGAGCAGTACTTC. Translation: CASNARGDYEQYF.

The genes are TRBV28 and TRBJ1-4; 8 nucleotides match TRBD1. The CDR3 contains 17 residues. Losses at the gene ends were 5 bases for V and 3 bases for J; bases not matched to a gene: 11. Germline CDR1 is MDHEN and CDR2 is SYDVKM. The CDR3 coding sequence is TGTGCCAGCAGTCTCGGACAGGGCGACGGGGCTAATGAAAAACTGTTTTTT. Protein product: CASSLGQGDGANEKLFF.

This sequence joins TRBV30 and TRBJ2-3; a possible D gene is TRBD2 (5 bases). Germline V gene data show CDR1 as GTSNPN and CDR2 as SVGIG (reference sequence). V was cut by 5 bases and J by 2 bases, with 23 bases left in between. The CDR3 extends over 17 amino acids. As DNA, the CDR3 is TGTGCCTGGGGACCTTTCCTCCGGGGTCGTGCCACAGATACGCAGTATTTT. Protein sequence: CAWGPFLRGRATDTQYF.

The chain carries TRBV6-5 and TRBJ2-7; D is perhaps TRBD2 (5 bases). The CDR3 spans 12 residues. CDR1 is MNHEY, CDR2 SVGAGI, per germline. Deletions cut 6 bases from V and 5 bases from J, with 11 bases between. CDR3: CASSHETNEQYF. Written as DNA, the CDR3 is TGTGCCAGCAGCCACGAGACTAACGAGCAGTACTTC.

The chain employs TRBV19 and TRBJ2-1; 7 bases are a match to TRBD2. The germline gives CDR1 LNHDA, CDR2 SQIVND (reference sequence). This CDR3 comprises 14 residues. V was pared by 7 bases and J by 6 bases, with 9 bases of the junction left unmatched. The CDR3: CASTPTWTSNEQFF. The CDR3 DNA follows: TGTGCCAGTACCCCAACGTGGACTAGCAATGAGCAGTTCTTC. Filled out from reference TRBV19 and TRBJ2-1, the complete variable domain reads DGGITQSPKYLFRKEGQNVTLSCEQNLNHDAMYWYRQDPGQGLRLIYYSQIVNDFQKGDIAEGYSVSREKKESFPLTVTSAQKNPTAFYLCASTPTWTSNEQFFGPGTRLTVL.

This chain links TRBV5-6 with TRBJ2-7; 12 bases agree with TRBD2. Germline V gene sequence: CDR1 SGHDT, CDR2 YYEEEE. Trimming took 7 bases from V and 6 from J; bases not matched to a gene: 11. CDR3 size: 15 residues. The CDR3 DNA reads as TGTGCCAGCCAAGGACTAGCGGGACATCATTCCGAGCAGTACTTC. As protein: CASQGLAGHHSEQYF.

A note on this clone: A read error may produce the germline difference seen at one junction end. The chain carries TRBV13 and TRBJ2-2; D may be TRBD1 or TRBD2 (6 bases each). The CDR3 is 15 amino acids. Germline values: CDR1 PRHDT, CDR2 FYEKMQ (reference sequence). DNA of the CDR3: TGTGCCAGCAGCGTAGGGGGGTCGAACACCGGGGAGCTGTTTTTT. As protein: CASSVGGSNTGELFF.

The rearrangement links TRBV7-2 to TRBJ2-1, with TRBD2 matching 8 bases. The CDR3 has 16 residues. Germline V gives CDR1 SGHTA, CDR2 FQGNSA. V lost 0 bases, J lost 6 bases, and 7 bases stayed unmatched. CDR3 in amino acids: CASSLAFSGSPNEQFF. In DNA, the CDR3 is TGTGCCAGCAGCTTAGCTTTCAGCGGGAGTCCCAATGAGCAGTTCTTC. Full variable domain (remainder filled in from reference TRBV7-2 and TRBJ2-1): GAGVSQSPSNKVTEKGKDVELRCDPISGHTALYWYRQSLGQGLEFLIYFQGNSAPDKSGLPSDRFSAERTGGSVSTLTIQRTQQEDSAVYLCASSLAFSGSPNEQFFGPGTRLTVL.

The rearrangement uses TRBV6-1 and TRBJ2-1, with 11 bases lining up with TRBD2. V was clipped by 0 bases and J by 6 bases; unmatched bases: 1. Germline V lookup: CDR1 MNHNS, CDR2 SASEGT. CDR3 length: 15 residues. In DNA form, the CDR3 reads TGTGCCAGCAGTGAAGCTAGCGGGGGGGCCAATGAGCAGTTCTTC. Translating it yields CASSEASGGANEQFF.

The chain links TRBV4-3 to TRBJ2-1; TRBD2 matches 7 bases. Germline V gene data show CDR1 as LGHNA and CDR2 as YSLEER. The CDR3 runs 17 residues. The J segment lost 1 base and the V segment lost 0 bases, leaving 6 bases of the junction unmatched. The CDR3 reads CASSQDERGLSYNEQFF. The CDR3 coding sequence is TGCGCCAGCAGCCAAGATGAGCGGGGACTTTCCTACAATGAGCAGTTCTTC.

The V gene is TRBV14, the J gene TRBJ1-2; D perhaps matches TRBD1 (5 bases). Trimming took 2 bases from V and 1 from J, leaving 8 bases between them. Looked up from germline, CDR1 is SGHDN and CDR2 is FVKESK. This CDR3 is 14 amino acids long. The DNA for the CDR3 is TGTGCCAGCAGCCAATACCAGGGTAACTATGGCTACACCTTC. It yields the protein CASSQYQGNYGYTF. Full variable domain (remainder filled in from reference TRBV14 and TRBJ1-2): EAGVTQFPSHSVIEKGQTVTLRCDPISGHDNLYWYRRVMGKEIKFLLHFVKESKQDESGMPNNRFLAERTGGTYSTLKVQPAELEDSGVYFCASSQYQGNYGYTFGSGTRLTVV.

The rearrangement uses TRBV11-2 and TRBJ1-1; no firm D call. The CDR3 is 13 residues long. V was shortened by 4 bases and J by 5 bases, with 11 bases between the two germline ends. In germline, CDR1 is SGHAT, CDR2 FQNNGV. CDR3 amino acids: CASSSYSLTEAFF. The CDR3 nucleotides are TGTGCCAGCAGCTCCTATTCGCTGACTGAAGCTTTCTTT.

This clone was seen a single time. The gene calls are TRBV7-9 and TRBJ2-1, with 10 bases that match TRBD2. J was trimmed by 1 base and V by 4 bases; bases with no gene match: 10. The germline V gene encodes CDR1 SEHNR and CDR2 FQNEAQ (reference sequence). The CDR3 contains 18 residues. Here the CDR3 reads CASSSYRSLAGSYNEQFF. The CDR3 DNA sequence: TGTGCCAGCAGCTCCTACCGCTCACTAGCGGGGTCCTACAATGAGCAGTTCTTC.

The chain joins TRBV4-3 to TRBJ1-2; possible D gene TRBD1, 5 bases. CDR1 is LGHNA and CDR2 is YSLEER in the germline V gene. The CDR3 is 16 amino acids. The V end lost 2 bases, the J end lost 4 bases, and 17 bases lay between the germline ends. CDR3 sequence (DNA): TGCGCCAGCAGCCAAAAGGGGCCGGATTCATTCTATGGCTACACCTTC. Its protein is CASSQKGPDSFYGYTF.

The rearrangement joins TRBV27 to TRBJ2-7, with 11 bases identical to TRBD1. In germline, CDR1 is MNHEY, CDR2 SMNVEV (reference sequence). The CDR3 totals 14 residues. Losses at the gene ends were 5 bases for V and 6 bases for J; bases not matched to a gene: 6. This CDR3 reads CASSPRTGGVEQYF. Written as DNA, the CDR3 is TGTGCCAGCAGTCCCCGGACAGGGGGCGTCGAGCAGTACTTC.

The chain carries TRBV27 and TRBJ1-5; D is undetermined. Deletions cut 0 bases from V and 7 bases from J, with 10 bases between. This CDR3 region has 14 residues. The germline V gene has CDR1 MNHEY and CDR2 SMNVEV (reference sequence). The CDR3, as DNA: TGTGCCAGCAGTTTATCGGGCGTCTGGCAGCCCCAGCATTTT. Amino acid sequence: CASSLSGVWQPQHF.

CDR3: CASSVGGGGTEQFF. In DNA form, the CDR3 reads TGTGCCAGCAGCGTAGGCGGAGGGGGCACTGAGCAGTTCTTC. The V call is TRBV9, the J call TRBJ2-1, with D possibly matching TRBD1 (7 bases). The germline V and J ends were trimmed by 0 bases and 9 bases, with 13 bases remaining between them. This CDR3 contains 14 residues. CDR1 is SGDLS, CDR2 YYNGEE, per germline.

The chain is built from TRBV4-1 and TRBJ2-7, with 8 bases aligning to TRBD2. The germline V gene encodes CDR1 MGHRA and CDR2 YSYEKL. This CDR3 is built from 17 residues. The trim removed 3 bases at V and 7 bases at J, leaving 17 bases unmatched. The CDR3 coding sequence is TGCGCCAGCAGCCACCTCGGGAGGGGATTACCTACTAGTGAGCAGTACTTC. Translated, it gives CASSHLGRGLPTSEQYF.

The chain is built from TRBV15 and TRBJ2-6, with TRBD1 identical over 10 bases. Germline trimming cut 3 bases from V and 4 bases from J; bases unmatched to any gene: 6. The germline V gene encodes CDR1 LNHNV and CDR2 YYDKDF (reference sequence). This CDR3 is 17 amino acids long. The CDR3 DNA follows: TGTGCCACCAGCAGGCCGGGACAGGGGTCAGGGGCCAACGTCCTGACTTTC. Translation: CATSRPGQGSGANVLTF.

This clone has only one observation. The V call is TRBV7-3, the J call TRBJ2-1, with 13 nucleotides matching TRBD2. Per germline, CDR1 SGHTA and CDR2 FQGTGA. J was trimmed by 10 bases and V by 5 bases; bases with no gene match: 8. The CDR3 has 15 amino acids. CDR3 loop: CASSTTGTSGEEQFF. The DNA for the CDR3 is TGTGCCAGCAGCACCACCGGGACTAGCGGGGAAGAGCAGTTCTTC.

The genes are TRBV9 and TRBJ2-2, with D perhaps assigned TRBD1 or TRBD2 (6 bases each). CDR3 length: 16 residues. Trimming took off 3 bases at V and 4 bases at J, with 16 bases between the two ends. Germline-derived CDR1 and CDR2 are SGDLS and YYNGEE. Here the CDR3 reads CASSAGKGGGTGELFF. DNA for the CDR3: TGTGCCAGCAGCGCCGGGAAGGGGGGTGGCACCGGGGAGCTGTTTTTT.

V is TRBV5-1 and J is TRBJ2-3, with D uncertain. Germline CDR1 is SGHRS and CDR2 is YFSETQ. V was clipped by 1 base and J by 1 base, with 10 bases between them. The length of the CDR3 is 15 residues. CDR3 sequence reads: CASSLRTTRTDTQYF. Written as DNA, the CDR3 is TGCGCCAGCAGCTTGAGAACTACCCGCACAGATACGCAGTATTTT.